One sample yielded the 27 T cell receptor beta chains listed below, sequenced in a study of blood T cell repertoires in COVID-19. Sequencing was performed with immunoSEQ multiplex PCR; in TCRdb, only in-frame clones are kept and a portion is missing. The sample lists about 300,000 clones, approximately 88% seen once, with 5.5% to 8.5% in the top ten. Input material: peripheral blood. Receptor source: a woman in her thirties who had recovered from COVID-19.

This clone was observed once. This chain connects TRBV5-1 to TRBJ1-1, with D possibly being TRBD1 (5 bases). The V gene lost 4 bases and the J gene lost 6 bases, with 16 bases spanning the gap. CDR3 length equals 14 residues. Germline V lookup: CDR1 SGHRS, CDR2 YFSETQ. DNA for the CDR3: TGCGCCAGCAGCCCCCGGGGGGGATGGGCTGAAGCTTTCTTT. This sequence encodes CASSPRGGWAEAFF. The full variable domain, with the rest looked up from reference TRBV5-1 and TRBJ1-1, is KAGVTQTPRYLIKTRGQQVTLSCSPISGHRSVSWYQQTPGQGLQFLFEYFSETQRNKGNFPGRFSGRQFSNSRSEMNVSTLELGDSALYLCASSPRGGWAEAFFGQGTRLTVV.

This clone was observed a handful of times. CDR3 DNA sequence: TGTGCCAGCAAAGGAGTGGCAGGGTCCTACGAGCAGTACTTC. It is translated as CASKGVAGSYEQYF. The chain carries TRBV28 and TRBJ2-7; D might be TRBD1 (5 bases). V was pared by 7 bases and J by 1 base, with 14 bases between. Germline CDR1 MDHEN, CDR2 SYDVKM. CDR3 length equals 14 residues. Full variable domain (missing parts from reference TRBV28 and TRBJ2-7): DVKVTQSSRYLVKRTGEKVFLECVQDMDHENMFWYRQDPGLGLRLIYFSYDVKMKEKGDIPEGYSVSREKKERFSLILESASTNQTSMYLCASKGVAGSYEQYFGPGTRLTVT.

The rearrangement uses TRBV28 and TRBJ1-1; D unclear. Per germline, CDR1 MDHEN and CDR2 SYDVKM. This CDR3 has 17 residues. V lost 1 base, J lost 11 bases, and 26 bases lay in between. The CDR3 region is CASSLYMAGWAGLGAFF. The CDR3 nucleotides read TGTGCCAGCAGTTTATACATGGCAGGCTGGGCCGGATTGGGCGCTTTCTTT.

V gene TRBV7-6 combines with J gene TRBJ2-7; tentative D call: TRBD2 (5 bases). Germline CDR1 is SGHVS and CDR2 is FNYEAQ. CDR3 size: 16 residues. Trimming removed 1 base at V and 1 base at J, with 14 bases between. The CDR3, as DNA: TGTGCCAGCAGCTTAGAAGGAGGTCGAGAGTCCTACGAGCAGTACTTC. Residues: CASSLEGGRESYEQYF.

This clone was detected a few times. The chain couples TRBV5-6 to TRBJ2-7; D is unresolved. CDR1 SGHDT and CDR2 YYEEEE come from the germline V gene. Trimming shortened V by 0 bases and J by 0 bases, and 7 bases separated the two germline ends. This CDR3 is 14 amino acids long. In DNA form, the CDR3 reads TGTGCCAGCAGCTTGGTGGGCGCCTCCTACGAGCAGTACTTC. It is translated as CASSLVGASYEQYF. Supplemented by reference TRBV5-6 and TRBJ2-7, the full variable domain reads DAGVTQSPTHLIKTRGQQVTLRCSPKSGHDTVSWYQQALGQGPQFIFQYYEEEERQRGNFPDRFSGHQFPNYSSELNVNALLLGDSALYLCASSLVGASYEQYFGPGTRLTVT.

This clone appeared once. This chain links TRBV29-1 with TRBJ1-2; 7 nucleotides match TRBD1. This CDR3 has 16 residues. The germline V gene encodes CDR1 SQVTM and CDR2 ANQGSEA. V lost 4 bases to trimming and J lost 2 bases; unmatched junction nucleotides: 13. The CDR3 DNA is TGCAGCGTTGTGGGCGACAGGGACGGCAAAAACTATGGCTACACCTTC. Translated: CSVVGDRDGKNYGYTF.

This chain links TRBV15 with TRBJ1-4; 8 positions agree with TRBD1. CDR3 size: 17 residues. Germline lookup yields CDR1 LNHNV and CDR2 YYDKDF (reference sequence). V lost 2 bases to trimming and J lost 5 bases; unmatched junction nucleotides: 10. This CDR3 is CATSRRYGQGLNEKLFF. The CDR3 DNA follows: TGTGCCACCAGCAGACGATATGGACAGGGACTGAATGAAAAACTGTTTTTT.

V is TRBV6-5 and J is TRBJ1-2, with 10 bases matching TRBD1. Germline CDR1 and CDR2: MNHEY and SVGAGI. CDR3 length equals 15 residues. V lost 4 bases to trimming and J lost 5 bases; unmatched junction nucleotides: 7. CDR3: CASSLRRDRGYGYTF. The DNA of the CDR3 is TGTGCCAGCAGTTTACGCCGGGACAGGGGATATGGCTACACCTTC.

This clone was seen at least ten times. CDR3 in amino acids: CASSEGQGWDYEQYF. Written as DNA, the CDR3 is TGTGCCAGCAGCGAAGGACAGGGATGGGACTACGAGCAGTACTTC. The gene calls are TRBV9 and TRBJ2-7, with TRBD1 matching 8 bases. Germline values: CDR1 SGDLS, CDR2 YYNGEE. Trimming at V came to 3 bases and at J to 3 bases, leaving 8 bases not matched to a gene. The CDR3 consists of 15 residues.

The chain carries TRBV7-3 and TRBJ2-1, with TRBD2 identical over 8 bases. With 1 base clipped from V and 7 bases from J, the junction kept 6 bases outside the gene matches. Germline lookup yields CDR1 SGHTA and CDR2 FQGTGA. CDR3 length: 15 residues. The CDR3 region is CASSLNIAGTNEQFF. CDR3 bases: TGTGCCAGCAGCTTAAATATAGCGGGGACGAATGAGCAGTTCTTC.

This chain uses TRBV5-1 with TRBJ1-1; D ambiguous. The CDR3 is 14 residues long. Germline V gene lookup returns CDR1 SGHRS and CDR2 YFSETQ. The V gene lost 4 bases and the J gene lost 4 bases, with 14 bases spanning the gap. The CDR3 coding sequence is TGCGCCAGCAGCCCTGACACGGGGAGCACTGAAGCTTTCTTT. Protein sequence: CASSPDTGSTEAFF.

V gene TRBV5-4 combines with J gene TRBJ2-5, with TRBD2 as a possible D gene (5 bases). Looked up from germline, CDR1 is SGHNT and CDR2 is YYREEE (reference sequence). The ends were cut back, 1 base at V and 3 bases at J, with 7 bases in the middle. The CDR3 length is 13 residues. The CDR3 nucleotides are TGTGCCAGCAGCTTGTGGAGGAAAGAGACCCAGTACTTC. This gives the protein CASSLWRKETQYF.

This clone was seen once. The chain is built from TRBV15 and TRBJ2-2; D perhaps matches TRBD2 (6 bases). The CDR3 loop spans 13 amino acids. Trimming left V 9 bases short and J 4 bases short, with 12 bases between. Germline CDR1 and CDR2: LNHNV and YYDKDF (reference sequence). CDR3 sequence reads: CATDSGVTGELFF. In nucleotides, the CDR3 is TGTGCCACGGACTCGGGGGTCACCGGGGAGCTGTTTTTT.

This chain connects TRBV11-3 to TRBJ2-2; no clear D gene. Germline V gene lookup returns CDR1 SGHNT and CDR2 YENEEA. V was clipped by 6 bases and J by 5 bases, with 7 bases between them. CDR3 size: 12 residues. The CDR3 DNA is TGTGCCAGCAGTACAAGAACCGGGGAGCTGTTTTTT. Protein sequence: CASSTRTGELFF.

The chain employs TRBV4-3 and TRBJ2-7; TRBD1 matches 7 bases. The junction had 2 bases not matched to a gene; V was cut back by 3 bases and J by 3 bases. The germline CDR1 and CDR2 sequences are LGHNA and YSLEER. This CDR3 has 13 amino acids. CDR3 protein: CASSHGTVYEQYF. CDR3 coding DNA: TGCGCCAGCAGCCACGGGACAGTCTACGAGCAGTACTTC.

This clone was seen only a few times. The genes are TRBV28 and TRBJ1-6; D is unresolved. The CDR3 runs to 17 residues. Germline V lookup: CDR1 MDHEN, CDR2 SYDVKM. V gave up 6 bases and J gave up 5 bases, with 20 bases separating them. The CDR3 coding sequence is TGTGCCAGCAGGCGCGTACCGGGGTGGGAGGATAATTCACCCCTCCACTTT. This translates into CASRRVPGWEDNSPLHF.

Written as DNA, the CDR3 is TGTGCCAGCAGCTATTTTGGGACTAGCGGGGGGGCTGACGAGCAGTACTTC. Translating gives CASSYFGTSGGADEQYF. This rearrangement joins TRBV11-2 to TRBJ2-7, with 16 positions matching TRBD2. The ends lost 4 bases at V and 5 bases at J; junction bases unmatched: 8. CDR1 SGHAT and CDR2 FQNNGV come from the germline V gene. The CDR3 totals 17 residues.

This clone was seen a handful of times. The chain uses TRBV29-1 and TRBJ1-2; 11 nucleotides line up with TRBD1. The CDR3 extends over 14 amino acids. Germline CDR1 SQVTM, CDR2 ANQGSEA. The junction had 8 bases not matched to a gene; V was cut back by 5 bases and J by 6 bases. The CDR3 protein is CSVQRTGGLDGYTF. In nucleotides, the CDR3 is TGCAGCGTTCAAAGGACAGGGGGCTTAGATGGCTACACCTTC.

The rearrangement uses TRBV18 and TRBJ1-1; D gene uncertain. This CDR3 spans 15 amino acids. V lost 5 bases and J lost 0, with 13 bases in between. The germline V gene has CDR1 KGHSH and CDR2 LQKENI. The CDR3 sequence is CASSIAPKMNTEAFF. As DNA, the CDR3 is TGTGCCAGCTCAATAGCCCCAAAGATGAACACTGAAGCTTTCTTT. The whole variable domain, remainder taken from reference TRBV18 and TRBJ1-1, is NAGVMQNPRHLVRRRGQEARLRCSPMKGHSHVYWYRQLPEEGLKFMVYLQKENIIDESGMPKERFSAEFPKEGPSILRIQQVVRGDSAAYFCASSIAPKMNTEAFFGQGTRLTVV.

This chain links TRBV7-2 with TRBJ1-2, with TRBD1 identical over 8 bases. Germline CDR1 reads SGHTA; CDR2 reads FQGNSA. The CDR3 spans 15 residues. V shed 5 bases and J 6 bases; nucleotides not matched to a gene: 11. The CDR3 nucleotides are TGTGCCAGCAGCGAAAGAGGCAGGACAGGGAATGGCTACACCTTC. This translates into CASSERGRTGNGYTF. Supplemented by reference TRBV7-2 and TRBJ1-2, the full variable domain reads GAGVSQSPSNKVTEKGKDVELRCDPISGHTALYWYRQSLGQGLEFLIYFQGNSAPDKSGLPSDRFSAERTGGSVSTLTIQRTQQEDSAVYLCASSERGRTGNGYTFGSGTRLTVV.

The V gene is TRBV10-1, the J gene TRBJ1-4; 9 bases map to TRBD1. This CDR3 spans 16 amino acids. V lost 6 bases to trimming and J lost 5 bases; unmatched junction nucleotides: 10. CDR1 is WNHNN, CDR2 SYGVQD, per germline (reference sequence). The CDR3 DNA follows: TGCGCCAGCAGGACGGGGACAGGGCGGAAAAATGAAAAACTGTTTTTT. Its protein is CASRTGTGRKNEKLFF.

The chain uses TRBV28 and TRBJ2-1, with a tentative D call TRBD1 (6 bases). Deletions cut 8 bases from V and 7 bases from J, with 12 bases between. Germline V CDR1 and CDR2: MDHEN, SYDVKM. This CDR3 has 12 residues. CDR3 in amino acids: CASRRTANEQFF. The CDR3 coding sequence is TGTGCCAGCCGGAGGACAGCTAATGAGCAGTTCTTC. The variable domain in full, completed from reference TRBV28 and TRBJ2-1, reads DVKVTQSSRYLVKRTGEKVFLECVQDMDHENMFWYRQDPGLGLRLIYFSYDVKMKEKGDIPEGYSVSREKKERFSLILESASTNQTSMYLCASRRTANEQFFGPGTRLTVL.

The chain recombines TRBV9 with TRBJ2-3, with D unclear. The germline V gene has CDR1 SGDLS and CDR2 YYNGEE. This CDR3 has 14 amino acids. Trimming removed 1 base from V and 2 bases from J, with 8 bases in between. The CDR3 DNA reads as TGTGCCAGCAGCGTACAGTCCTTCACAGATACGCAGTATTTT. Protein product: CASSVQSFTDTQYF.

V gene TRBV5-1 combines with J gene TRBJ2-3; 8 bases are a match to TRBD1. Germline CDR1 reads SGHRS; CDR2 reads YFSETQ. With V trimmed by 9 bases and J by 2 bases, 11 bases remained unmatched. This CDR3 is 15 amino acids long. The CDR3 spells CATQTGGSLTDTQYF. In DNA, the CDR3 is TGCGCCACCCAAACAGGGGGATCCCTCACAGATACGCAGTATTTT. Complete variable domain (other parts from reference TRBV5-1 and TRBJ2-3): KAGVTQTPRYLIKTRGQQVTLSCSPISGHRSVSWYQQTPGQGLQFLFEYFSETQRNKGNFPGRFSGRQFSNSRSEMNVSTLELGDSALYLCATQTGGSLTDTQYFGPGTRLTVL.

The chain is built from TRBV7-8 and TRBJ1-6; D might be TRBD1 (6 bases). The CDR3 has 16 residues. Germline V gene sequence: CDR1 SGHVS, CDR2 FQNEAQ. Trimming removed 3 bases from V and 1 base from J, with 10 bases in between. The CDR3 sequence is CASSFLRGSYNSPLHF. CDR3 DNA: TGTGCCAGCAGCTTCCTCAGGGGTTCCTATAATTCACCCCTCCACTTT.

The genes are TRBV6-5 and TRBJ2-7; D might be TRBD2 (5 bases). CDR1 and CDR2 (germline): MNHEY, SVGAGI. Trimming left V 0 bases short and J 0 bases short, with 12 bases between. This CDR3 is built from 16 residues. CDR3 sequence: CASSYSIWGDSYEQYF. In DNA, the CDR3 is TGTGCCAGCAGTTACTCGATCTGGGGAGACTCCTACGAGCAGTACTTC.

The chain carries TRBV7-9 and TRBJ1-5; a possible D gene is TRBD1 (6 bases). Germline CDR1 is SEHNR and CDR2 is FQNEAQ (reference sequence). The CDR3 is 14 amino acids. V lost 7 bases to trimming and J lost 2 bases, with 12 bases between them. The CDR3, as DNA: TGTGCCAGCAACAGGGACGGCGGCAATCAGCCCCAGCATTTT. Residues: CASNRDGGNQPQHF.